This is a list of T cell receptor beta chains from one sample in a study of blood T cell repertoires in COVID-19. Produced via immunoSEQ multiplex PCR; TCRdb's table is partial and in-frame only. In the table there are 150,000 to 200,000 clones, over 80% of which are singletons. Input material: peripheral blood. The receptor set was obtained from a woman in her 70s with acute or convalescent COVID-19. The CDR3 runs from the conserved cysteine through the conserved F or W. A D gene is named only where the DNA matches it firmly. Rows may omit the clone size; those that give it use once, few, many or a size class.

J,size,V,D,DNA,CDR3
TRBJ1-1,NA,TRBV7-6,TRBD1,TGTGCCAGCAGCCCCGGACAGGGACGGAGCGACACTGAAGCTTTCTTT,CASSPGQGRSDTEAFF
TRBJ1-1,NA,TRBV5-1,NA,TGCGCCAGCAGCTTGGAGAGAGCGATGAACACTGAAGCTTTCTTT,CASSLERAMNTEAFF
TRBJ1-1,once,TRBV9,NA,TGTGCCAGCAGCCTCACAATGCGGGGGAACACTGAAGCTTTCTTT,CASSLTMRGNTEAFF
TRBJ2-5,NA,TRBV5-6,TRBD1,TGTGCCAGCAGCTTGGGACAGGGAATAGAGACCCAGTACTTC,CASSLGQGIETQYF
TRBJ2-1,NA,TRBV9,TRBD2,TGTGCCAGCAGCGTAGGCGGGGGGGGCTCGGATGAGCAGTTCTTC,CASSVGGGGSDEQFF
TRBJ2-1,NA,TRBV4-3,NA,TGCGCCAGCAGCCAAGTTCGACAGTTGTCCTACAATGAGCAGTTCTTC,CASSQVRQLSYNEQFF
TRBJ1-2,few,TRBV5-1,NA,TGCGCCAGCAGCTTGAGGGGTGGCTATGGCTACACCTTC,CASSLRGGYGYTF
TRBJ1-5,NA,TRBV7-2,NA,TGTGCCAGCAGCTATACCGACAATAGCAATCAGCCCCAGCATTTT,CASSYTDNSNQPQHF
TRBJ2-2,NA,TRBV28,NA,TGTGCCAGCAGTCTTAACACCGGGGAGCTGTTTTTT,CASSLNTGELFF
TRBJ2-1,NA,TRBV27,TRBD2,TGTGCCAGCAGTTTATCTCCGGGACTAGCCTTTAATGAGCAGTTCTTC,CASSLSPGLAFNEQFF
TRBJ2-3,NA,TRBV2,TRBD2,TGTGCCAGCAGTGAACGGAGCGGGGGGGGCACAGATACGCAGTATTTT,CASSERSGGGTDTQYF
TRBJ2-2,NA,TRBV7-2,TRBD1,TGTGCCAGCAGCTTATTCAAGGGGGCGAGGACCGGGGAGCTGTTTTTT,CASSLFKGARTGELFF
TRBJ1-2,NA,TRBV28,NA,TGTGCCAGCCTTCAGGGAGGCTATGGCTACACCTTC,CASLQGGYGYTF
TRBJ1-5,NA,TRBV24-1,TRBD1,TGTGCCACCAGTGATAGAGGGACAGGGAATAGCAATCAGCCCCAGCATTTT,CATSDRGTGNSNQPQHF
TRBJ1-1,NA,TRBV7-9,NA,TGTGCCAGCAGCTTCGGGAACACTGAAGCTTTCTTT,CASSFGNTEAFF
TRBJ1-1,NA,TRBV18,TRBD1,TGTGCCAGCTCACCCCCAGTCCGGGACAGGGTTTTTGAAGCTTTCTTT,CASSPPVRDRVFEAFF
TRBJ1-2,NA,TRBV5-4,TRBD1,TGTGCCAGCAGCTTGCTGGGACAGGGGTCCTATGGCTACACCTTC,CASSLLGQGSYGYTF
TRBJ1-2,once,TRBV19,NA,TGTGCCAGTAGTTCACAGGGCCAGCGGGGCTACACCTTC,CASSSQGQRGYTF
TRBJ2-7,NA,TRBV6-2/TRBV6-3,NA,TGTGCCAGCAGTTCACGGACAAGTCCCTACGAGCAGTACTTC,CASSSRTSPYEQYF
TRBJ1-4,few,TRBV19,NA,TGTGCCAGTGGGCAGGGGCTGGATGAAAAACTGTTTTTT,CASGQGLDEKLFF
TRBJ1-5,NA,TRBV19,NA,TGTGCCAGTAGTATGGTCCGAGATGGCAATCAGCCCCAGCATTTT,CASSMVRDGNQPQHF
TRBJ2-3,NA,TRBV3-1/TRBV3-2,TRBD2,TGTGCCAGCAGCCAAGATTCCAGCGGGGCAGATACGCAGTATTTT,CASSQDSSGADTQYF
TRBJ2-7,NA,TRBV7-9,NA,TGTGCCAGCAGCTTAGCGGAGGGGCGCCCCTACGAGCAGTACTTC,CASSLAEGRPYEQYF
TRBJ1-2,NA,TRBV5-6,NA,TGTGCCAGCAGCTCGCTGACAGATCTCATTAACTATGGCTACACCTTC,CASSSLTDLINYGYTF
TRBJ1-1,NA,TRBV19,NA,TGTGCCAGTACCACCGGATTGGGGGGATGGACTGAAGCTTTCTTT,CASTTGLGGWTEAFF
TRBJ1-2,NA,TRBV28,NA,TGTGCCAGCAGCAGAGGGGGGGGATGGGGCTACACCTTC,CASSRGGGWGYTF
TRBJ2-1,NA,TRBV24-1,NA,TGTGCCACCAGTGATTTAAAGGGTAGGGGCATCCATGAGCAGTTCTTC,CATSDLKGRGIHEQFF
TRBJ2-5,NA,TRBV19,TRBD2,TGTGCCAGTAGTACCGGGACTAGCGGGAGGGGAGAGACCCAGTACTTC,CASSTGTSGRGETQYF
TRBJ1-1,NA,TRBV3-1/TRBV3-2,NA,TGTGCCAGCAGCGGAGAGGGATTATTGAACACTGAAGCTTTCTTT,CASSGEGLLNTEAFF
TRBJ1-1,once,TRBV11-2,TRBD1,TGTGCCAGCAGCCAAGGGGGCTACACTGAAGCTTTCTTT,CASSQGGYTEAFF